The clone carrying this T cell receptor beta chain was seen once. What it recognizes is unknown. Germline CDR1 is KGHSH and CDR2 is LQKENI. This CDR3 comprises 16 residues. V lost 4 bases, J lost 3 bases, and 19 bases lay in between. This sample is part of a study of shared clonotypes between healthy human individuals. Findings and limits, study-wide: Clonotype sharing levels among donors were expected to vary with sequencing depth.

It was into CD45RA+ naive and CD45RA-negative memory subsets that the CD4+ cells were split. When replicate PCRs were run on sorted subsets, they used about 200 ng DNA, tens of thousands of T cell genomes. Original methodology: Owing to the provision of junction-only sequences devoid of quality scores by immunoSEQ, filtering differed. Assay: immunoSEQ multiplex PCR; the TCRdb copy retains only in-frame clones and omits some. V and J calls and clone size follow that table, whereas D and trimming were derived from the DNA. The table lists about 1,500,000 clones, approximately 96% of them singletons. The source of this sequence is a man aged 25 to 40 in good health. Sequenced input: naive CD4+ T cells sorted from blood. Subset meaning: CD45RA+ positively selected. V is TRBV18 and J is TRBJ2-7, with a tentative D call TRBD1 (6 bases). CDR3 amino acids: CASSRAGDPQGYEQYF. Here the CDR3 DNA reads TGTGCCAGCTCACGAGCAGGGGACCCTCAAGGCTACGAGCAGTACTTC.